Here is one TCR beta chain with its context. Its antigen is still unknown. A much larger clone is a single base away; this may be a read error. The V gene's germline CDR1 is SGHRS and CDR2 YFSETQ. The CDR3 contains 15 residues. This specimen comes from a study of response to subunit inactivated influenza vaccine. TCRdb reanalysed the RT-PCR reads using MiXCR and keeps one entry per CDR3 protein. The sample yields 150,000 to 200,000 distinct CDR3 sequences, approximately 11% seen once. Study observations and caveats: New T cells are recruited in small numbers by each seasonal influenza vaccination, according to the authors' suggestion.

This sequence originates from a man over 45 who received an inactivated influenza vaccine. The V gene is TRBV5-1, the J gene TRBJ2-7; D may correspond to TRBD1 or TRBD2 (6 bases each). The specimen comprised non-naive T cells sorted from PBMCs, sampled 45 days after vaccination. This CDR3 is CASSLVPGAGYEQDF. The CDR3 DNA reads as TGCGCCAGCAGCTTGGTACCGGGGGCTGGCTACGAGCAGGACTTC.